This T cell receptor beta chain comes out of a study of blood T cell repertoires in COVID-19 (dated by TCRdb to 2020 to 2021). Context from the whole study: The collaborator samples originated in the United States, Italy and Spain and spanned the acute and convalescent phases of COVID-19. The prospective study material was composed of cDNA or gDNA derived from T cells, B-cell-depleted T cells, or PBMCs. Deeply sampled blood TCRbeta repertoires from subjects exposed to, actively infected with, or recovered from COVID-19 were included in the dataset. A freely available public database, intended as a resource for researchers studying the immune response to SARS-CoV-2, is where the repertoires were released. The samples were drawn from the first 160 participants of the ongoing ImmuneRACE study and from 950 to 1,500 subjects provided by 6 global collaborators. The sample metadata nearly always contained a de-identified subject ID, COVID-19 status, age in years and sex. HLA class I and class II types, where available, came from metadata supplied by the sample provider rather than from assay-based typing. Beyond this particular receptor, the publication reports: The amount of clinical and demographic metadata varied by source and participant and was provided uncurated.

TCRbeta CDR3 regions were amplified from genomic DNA using the immunoSEQ Assay, a bias-controlled multiplex PCR. The study's own analysis went as follows. The number of nucleated cells in each sample was estimated from the amplification of reference gene primers within the assay. To quantify the absolute abundance of each unique TCRbeta CDR3 rearrangement, sequence reads were collapsed and filtered. For each sample, productive Simpson clonality was calculated as the square root of Simpson's diversity index over productive rearrangements. Not all clones reach the TCRdb copy of this immuneACCESS table, which keeps in-frame sequences only. Checked studies attribute under half of the gap to unresolved V genes and leave the rest unexplained. V and J calls plus clone size are reproduced from that table; the DNA served to infer D and trimming. The sample includes fewer than 500,000 clones, with roughly 90% observed a single time. The top ten clones comprise approximately 0.96% of the sample.

A remark on this clone: This receptor's antigen is unknown. No clone much larger than this one lies a single base away; base qualities are absent.

Enrolling through a virtual design, the prospective study's participants ranged in age from roughly 18 to 89 years and lived across approximately 25 United States geographic areas. In the prospective study, participants were assigned to cohorts based on the clinical history participants reported in a screening survey and a study questionnaire. Each participant in the prospective study had whole blood, serum and a nasopharyngeal or oropharyngeal swab collected by mobile phlebotomists. Over an approximately 2-month period, participants in the prospective study had the option of providing additional blood draws and questionnaires. Before DNA extraction, blood samples from the prospective study were shipped at room temperature or frozen. Trimming removed 1 base from V and 2 bases from J, leaving 5 bases between the germline ends. The germline V gene (reference sequence) gives CDR1 as SEHNR and CDR2 as FQNEAQ. Including the terminal cysteine and phenylalanine, the CDR3 comprises 14 residues. Only the CDR3 portion is preserved as DNA: 42 bases, with reading frame beginning at the first base.

The clonotype originates from a woman in her 30s with acute COVID-19. This sequence uses TRBV7-9 and TRBJ1-4; the D segment cannot be called with confidence. Sequenced sample: PBMCs or T cells enriched from blood (not recorded which). This receptor has the CDR3 CASSLGGTNEKLFF. The DNA is TGTGCCAGCAGCTTAGGCGGGACTAATGAAAAACTGTTTTTT.